These T cell receptor beta chains were read from a single sample in a study of T cell repertoires in cytomegalovirus infection. MiXCR, applied by TCRdb to the reads, yields one record per CDR3 protein. Of about 600,000 distinct CDR3 sequences in the sample, about 24% are singletons; the top ten hold roughly 8%. The sequenced sample was CD8+ T cells from PBMCs. The origin of the receptors is a human donor in good health (CMV status not recorded). Some clones in this sample may be carry-over from other donors' samples. Each CDR3 is given with its conserved first and last residue. Each record gives: J gene, V gene, clone size, D gene, CDR3 DNA, CDR3 protein. The D gene is left open where the match is weak. Clone sizes are given selectively: once, few, many, or a class where the clone is expanded.

TRBJ1-1,TRBV2,-,TRBD1,TGTGCCAGCATGGCCGGGACAGGGGTAATTTTCTTT,CASMAGTGVIFF
TRBJ1-5,TRBV12-3/TRBV12-4,many,TRBD1,TGTGCCAGCAGTCGGTGGGACAGGGGTAACAATCAGCCCCAGCATTTT,CASSRWDRGNNQPQHF
TRBJ2-1,TRBV6-5,few,TRBD2,TGTGCCAGCAGTTCTCCCCAGAATCTAGCGGGAGGCTACAATGAGCAGTTCTTC,CASSSPQNLAGGYNEQFF
TRBJ1-4,TRBV6-6,few,TRBD1,TGTGCCAGCAGACCGGACAGGGGAACTAATGAAAAACTGTTTTTT,CASRPDRGTNEKLFF
TRBJ2-2,TRBV27,few,TRBD2,TGTGCCAGCAGTTTCTCGACTAGCGGGGAAAGGGAGCTGTTTTTT,CASSFSTSGERELFF
TRBJ2-5,TRBV29-1,-,-,TGCAGCGAGGAGACAGGCGAGACCCAGTACTTC,CSEETGETQYF
TRBJ2-7,TRBV6-1,-,-,TGTGCCAGCAGTGAAGCCCGGGGGGCCCCCTACGAGCAGTACTTC,CASSEARGAPYEQYF
TRBJ2-7,TRBV29-1,-,TRBD2,TGCAGCGTTGAAGGGATACCTAGTACCAACCGGGGGGAGTACGAGCAGTACTTC,CSVEGIPSTNRGEYEQYF
TRBJ1-1,TRBV7-2,many,-,TGTGCCAGCAGCTTAGACGGGGGCCGGAACACTGAAGCTTTCTTT,CASSLDGGRNTEAFF
TRBJ2-1,TRBV11-1,few,-,TGTGCCAGCGGGGACGGCCGGCTGGGCAATGAGCAGTTCTTC,CASGDGRLGNEQFF
TRBJ2-2,TRBV4-3,-,-,TGCGCCAGCAGCCAAAGGAGGGTCGACGGGGAGCTGTTTTTT,CASSQRRVDGELFF
TRBJ2-1,TRBV18,-,-,TGTGCCAGCTCACCGGTAGGAGGGGGCGATGCCTACAATGAGCAGTTCTTC,CASSPVGGGDAYNEQFF
TRBJ1-5,TRBV28,-,-,TGTGCCAGCAGTCTACCGGGACAATTTAGCAATCAGCCCCAGCATTTT,CASSLPGQFSNQPQHF
TRBJ2-1,TRBV7-9,many,-,TGTGCCAGCAGCAGACCAGGGGCGAGCTACAATGAGCAGTTCTTC,CASSRPGASYNEQFF
TRBJ1-1,TRBV13,few,TRBD1,TGCGCCAGCAGTCCGGGACAGAAAGAGAACACTGAAGCTTTCTTT,CASSPGQKENTEAFF
TRBJ2-5,TRBV7-9,-,-,TGTGCCAGCTGCGAGACGGGGCTGAGAGAGACCCAGTACTTC,CASCETGLRETQYF
TRBJ1-1,TRBV6-5,-,TRBD1,TGTGCCAGCAGTTACTTCGGGACAGGGAATGAAGCTTTCTTT,CASSYFGTGNEAFF
TRBJ1-1,TRBV4-1,few,-,TGCGCCAGCAGCCAAGATAAGGGGAACTCTTTAGCTTTCTTT,CASSQDKGNSLAFF
TRBJ1-1,TRBV20-1,-,-,TGCAGTGCTGGATCGGGACATTCATACACTGAAGCTTTCTTT,CSAGSGHSYTEAFF
TRBJ1-5,TRBV7-9,-,-,TGTGCCAGCAGCCTAGGGAGTAAACCCCAGCATTTT,CASSLGSKPQHF
TRBJ2-1,TRBV10-3,many,TRBD2,TGTGCCATCAGTGAGTCTTTGCGGGGGGCGAGCTCCTACAATGAGCAGTTCTTC,CAISESLRGASSYNEQFF
TRBJ2-1,TRBV20-1,few,TRBD2,TGCAGTGCCCCAAGGACTAGCGGGGGGTTGCATGAGCAGTTCTTC,CSAPRTSGGLHEQFF
TRBJ1-1,TRBV7-9,many,-,TGTGCCAGCAGTCGGACAGTTGAAGCTTTCTTT,CASSRTVEAFF
TRBJ1-3,TRBV6-2/TRBV6-3,-,-,TGTGCCAGCAGTTACTCGATGGGGCCTTCTGGAAACACCATATATTTT,CASSYSMGPSGNTIYF
TRBJ2-3,TRBV7-9,many,TRBD1,TGTGCCAGCAGTTTAAGTGACAGGGGGGAATATACGCAGTATTTT,CASSLSDRGEYTQYF
TRBJ1-1,TRBV25-1,-,TRBD1,TGTGCCAGCATCGAATCAGGGGGGAGGACTGAAGCTTTCTTT,CASIESGGRTEAFF
TRBJ1-1,TRBV7-8,many,-,TGTGCCAGCAGCTTACGGGGGCTTGGCGAAGCTTTCTTT,CASSLRGLGEAFF
TRBJ2-7,TRBV20-1,few,-,TGCAGTATCAGGGGCCACCGCGACTACGAGCAGTACTTC,CSIRGHRDYEQYF
TRBJ1-1,TRBV5-1,-,-,TGCGCCAGCAGCGAAGGAAGGGGTTCCGGCACTGAAGCTTTCTTT,CASSEGRGSGTEAFF
TRBJ2-5,TRBV19,few,TRBD2,TGTGCCAGTAGTATCGGACTAGCTCTTGAGACCCAGTACTTC,CASSIGLALETQYF
TRBJ2-1,TRBV20-1,few,TRBD2,TGCAGTGCTCGAGGCCGGGGGGCCTACAATGAGCAGTTCTTC,CSARGRGAYNEQFF
TRBJ1-2,TRBV7-6,many,-,TGTGCCAGCAGCTTAGGGGACGCCGATAACTATGGCTACACCTTC,CASSLGDADNYGYTF
TRBJ2-3,TRBV29-1,few,TRBD1,TGCAGCGTTGAAGGGTCCGTGGACAGGGGTAGAGATACGCAGTATTTT,CSVEGSVDRGRDTQYF
TRBJ2-1,TRBV7-2,many,TRBD2,TGTGCCAGCAGCTTAGCGCGGGGGGGACGGGGTCGAAATGAGCAGTTCTTC,CASSLARGGRGRNEQFF
TRBJ2-7,TRBV6-6,-,TRBD1,TGTGCCAGCAGGCTTGATGACAGGGCTGCGGACGAGCAGTACTTC,CASRLDDRAADEQYF
TRBJ1-5,TRBV28,few,-,TGTGCCAGCAGTTTCCGGCTAATCCCTCACACCCAGCCCCAGCATTTT,CASSFRLIPHTQPQHF
TRBJ2-2,TRBV5-1,few,-,TGCGCCAGCAGCCCGTTGGGGTCCAGAGGTCCCGGGGAGCTGTTTTTT,CASSPLGSRGPGELFF
TRBJ2-3,TRBV7-8,many,TRBD2,TGTGCCAGCAGCCTCACTAGCGGAATCTCAGATACGCAGTATTTT,CASSLTSGISDTQYF
TRBJ2-5,TRBV11-1,-,TRBD1,TGTGCCAACAGCTCCCGGGACAGGGGGCAAGAGACCCAGTACTTC,CANSSRDRGQETQYF
TRBJ2-3,TRBV29-1,few,TRBD1,TGCAGCGTTGCCCGGGACAGGGGTGCAGATACGCAGTATTTT,CSVARDRGADTQYF
TRBJ1-1,TRBV29-1,-,TRBD1,TGCAGCGTCCTGACAGGGATGAACACTGAAGCTTTCTTT,CSVLTGMNTEAFF
TRBJ2-2,TRBV7-9,few,-,TGTGCCAGCAGCTCGGCAGGGCGTCTCAACACCGGGGAGCTGTTTTTT,CASSSAGRLNTGELFF
TRBJ1-1,TRBV20-1,few,-,TGCAGTGCTAGACCTGAAGCTTTCTTT,CSARPEAFF
TRBJ2-5,TRBV14,many,-,TGTGCCAGCAGCCAAGACCCAGGAACCCTCCAAGAGACCCAGTACTTC,CASSQDPGTLQETQYF
TRBJ1-2,TRBV7-9,-,TRBD1,TGTGCCAGCAGCACCGGGGACAGGCCACCCGCTAACTATGGCTACACCTTC,CASSTGDRPPANYGYTF
TRBJ1-2,TRBV7-9,few,-,TGTGCCAGCAGCTTAACAGGACAGCCCCGGTATGGCTACACCTTC,CASSLTGQPRYGYTF
TRBJ1-1,TRBV27,few,TRBD1,TGTGCCAGCAGTGTCGGGACAGGGGAATACACTGAAGCTTTCTTT,CASSVGTGEYTEAFF
TRBJ2-7,TRBV7-2,-,TRBD2,TGTGTCAGCAGCTTAGCGGGGGGCACATTCTACGAGCAGTACTTC,CVSSLAGGTFYEQYF
TRBJ2-2,TRBV12-5,few,TRBD1,TGTGCTAGTGGTCGGGACAGCCCTGGACCCGGGGAGCTGTTTTTT,CASGRDSPGPGELFF
TRBJ1-2,TRBV5-5,-,-,TGTGCCAGCAGCTTGGGGGACACAGGGACATATGGCTACACCTTC,CASSLGDTGTYGYTF
TRBJ1-2,TRBV7-9,few,-,TGTGCCAGCAGCTCCGGGACGGTAAACTATGGCTACACCTTC,CASSSGTVNYGYTF
TRBJ2-5,TRBV7-6,once,-,TGTGCCAGCAGCTCTGGACATGGGCAGGAGACCCAGTACTTC,CASSSGHGQETQYF
TRBJ2-2,TRBV4-1,-,TRBD1,TGCGCCAGCAGCCCAGGGGGCGCATTTACCGGGGAGCTGTTTTTT,CASSPGGAFTGELFF
TRBJ1-2,TRBV12-3/TRBV12-4,-,-,TGTGCCAGCAGTGTTAGTACCTATGGCTACACCTTC,CASSVSTYGYTF
TRBJ2-1,TRBV2,-,-,TGTGCCAGCAGCCTACTTCGGGATGAATATGAGCAGTTCTTC,CASSLLRDEYEQFF